This T cell receptor beta chain was sequenced in a study of blood T cell repertoires in COVID-19 (dated by TCRdb to the early 2020s). With regard to the full study: Samples from collaborators originated in the United States, Italy and Spain and spanned both the acute and convalescent phases of COVID-19. The material from the prospective study consisted of cDNA or gDNA derived from T cells, B-cell-depleted T cells, or PBMCs. The dataset comprised deeply sampled blood TCRbeta repertoires from subjects exposed to, actively infected with, or recovered from COVID-19. The repertoires were released in a freely available public database intended as a resource for research on the immune response to SARS-CoV-2. The samples were drawn from the first 160 participants of the ongoing ImmuneRACE study and from over 950 subjects provided by 6 global collaborators. Sample metadata almost always included a de-identified subject ID, COVID-19 status, age in years and sex. Where HLA class I and class II types were available, the types were taken from metadata supplied by the sample provider, not from assay-based typing. The research as a whole found: The amount of clinical and demographic metadata varied by source and participant and was provided uncurated.

The immunoSEQ Assay, a bias-controlled multiplex PCR, was used to amplify TCRbeta CDR3 regions from genomic DNA. Processing in the source paper ran as follows. Nucleated cell counts per sample were estimated from amplification of reference gene primers within the assay. Sequence reads were collapsed and filtered to measure the absolute abundance of every unique TCRbeta CDR3 rearrangement. For each sample, productive Simpson clonality was calculated as the square root of Simpson's diversity index over productive rearrangements. TCRdb took this table from immuneACCESS and kept in-frame rearrangements with V and J called. Such tables lack part of the clones; where checked against another copy, unresolved V genes explain under half of the gap, and the rest is unexplained. For V, J and clone size, that table is used; D and trimming come from the DNA. The sample table contains approximately 70,000 clones; only one count was recorded for more than 75% of them. The top ten clonotypes cover roughly 19% of the sample.

About this clone: Its antigen has not been determined. No clone much larger than this one lies a single base away; base qualities are absent.

CDR1 LGHDT and CDR2 YNNKEL are derived from the germline V gene (reference sequence). Taken from cysteine to phenylalanine, the CDR3 has 14 residues. The sequence is cut down to CDR3 DNA, 42 bases in frame from base 1. Ends trimmed: V by 3 bases, J by 4 bases; bases unmatched to a gene: 6. The collaborating institutions used their own protocols to collect whole blood in K2EDTA tubes. For TCRbeta analysis, collaborators shipped samples as frozen whole blood, isolated PBMCs, or DNA extracted from either of those sample types. The sequence joins TRBV3-1 (or the pseudogene TRBV3-2) to TRBJ2-7; 7 bases in the middle match TRBD1. The specimen sequenced was peripheral blood. The source is a human donor in a cohort sampled during active COVID-19. In nucleotides, the sequence is TGTGCCAGCAGCCAGGGGACAGTACGTTACGAGCAGTACTTC. Translation gives CASSQGTVRYEQYF.